This T cell receptor (beta chain) was sequenced during a study of identifying expanded T cells in peripheral blood (dated 2019 in TCRdb). Regarding the research as a whole: Technical replicates were generated by sequencing separate aliquots of the same genomic DNA pool, and four replicates were compared pairwise. General study outcomes and caveats: Across all healthy-donor time intervals, the beta-binomial model significantly lowered both the number of clones called differentially abundant and the false-positive rate. The authors expected that over much longer intervals, such as months to years, biological variance in healthy repertoires might increase even further. The binomial model flagged approximately 1.2 differentially abundant clones between technical replicates, compared with approximately 15 over approximately two weeks and 19 over about 4 weeks. Across all healthy donors, variance in clone template counts between approximately 2-week samples was found to increase significantly with total template count.

During the collection period, no infections or other immune events were recorded for the healthy donors. Healthy-donor blood repertoires served as a training cohort to calibrate time-dependent variance in a beta-binomial model of T-cell clone differential abundance. The training cohort included around ten healthy donors, of whom 3 were female and 7 were male. Donor ages ranged from 29 to 64 years, with an average of around 43 years. Obtained from a commercial supplier, whole blood was collected from each healthy donor at three time points set around 13 days apart. For immunosequencing, genomic DNA was extracted from whole blood that had not been sorted. Note on this clone: The specificity of this receptor is unknown. Base-call qualities are not available, and no considerably larger clone is one nucleotide away.

CDR1 SNHLY and CDR2 FYNNEI are derived from the germline V gene. The CDR3 runs 14 amino acids, cysteine and phenylalanine included. The only DNA kept is the CDR3, 42 bases in frame from the first base. Trimming takes 6 bases off V and 5 bases off J; junction bases not matched to a gene: 9. TCRbeta CDR3 regions were profiled with the immunoSEQ Assay using bias-controlled multiplex PCR amplification of genomic DNA. The study's own analysis went as follows. The absolute abundance of each unique TCRbeta CDR3 region was quantified after sequences were collapsed and filtered. Differential abundance was tested with a binomial (Fisher-equivalent) model and with a beta-binomial model adding time-dependent variance fitted from healthy donors. Clones with fewer than 5 combined templates were removed, and a clone was called differentially abundant if the clone's Benjamini-Hochberg FDR was below 0.01. Using the form v = (b*log(k)+a)^2, the beta-binomial variance was modeled as a function of the total template count across the two samples. Entries here come from immuneACCESS through TCRdb and include only in-frame sequences with V and J called. Some clones fail to appear in such tables; in the studies checked, an unresolved V gene covers under half of the shortfall, and the cause of the remainder is unknown. The V and J calls and clone size are taken from that table; D and trimming were inferred from the DNA. The sample yields 100,000 to 110,000 clones; approximately 88% were counted once. Of the sample, more than 5.5% is held by the ten largest clones.

Recombination joined TRBV2 with TRBJ2-5, and TRBD1 aligns with 7 junction nucleotides. The specimen was blood. The sequence came from a person between 18 and 69 years old in good health. The CDR3 corresponds to CASSDTQGDETQYF. The bases are TGTGCCAGCAGCGACACTCAGGGGGACGAGACCCAGTACTTC.